The rows below give T cell receptor beta chains drawn from one sample of a study of cytomegalovirus exposure and HLA in healthy donors. Repertoires were generated with immunoSEQ multiplex PCR, while TCRdb's copy carries only in-frame clones and drops some. The sample yields around 100,000 clones, 60% to 80% seen once. Specimen: PBMCs. The receptors were gathered from a man in his 60s in good health and CMV-seropositive. CDR3s include the opening cysteine and the closing phenylalanine or tryptophan. The D gene is left open where the match is weak. Size tells how often a clone was seen (once, few, many) or the class of an expanded clone, and some rows leave it out.

NA,NA,TRBV21-1,TRBJ1-1,TGTGCCAGCAGCAGATTTCCCCGGGACAGGGAGAACACTGAAGCTTTCTTT,CASSRFPRDRENTEAFF
few,NA,TRBV10-2,TRBJ2-7,TGCGCCAGCACAGGCGTTTCGGACTACGAGCAGTACTTC,CASTGVSDYEQYF
NA,TRBD1,TRBV6-6,TRBJ2-7,TGTGCCAGCAGTTACCGACAGGGGTACGACGAGCAGTACTTC,CASSYRQGYDEQYF
once,NA,TRBV2,TRBJ2-4,TGTGCCAGCAGTCCCGGCATTGCCGGGAACATTCAGTACTTC,CASSPGIAGNIQYF
once,TRBD2,TRBV4-1,TRBJ2-5,TGCGCCAGCAGCCAGCGGGGGGGCCTATTGCAAGAGACCCAGTACTTC,CASSQRGGLLQETQYF
NA,TRBD1,TRBV18,TRBJ1-2,TGTGCCAGCTCACCACCGGGGACAGGGTGGAGCGGCTACACCTTC,CASSPPGTGWSGYTF
NA,NA,TRBV7-2,TRBJ1-1,TGTGCCAGCAGCTCCACTGGTGGGGCGACTGAAGCTTTCTTT,CASSSTGGATEAFF
NA,NA,TRBV19,TRBJ2-7,TGTGCCAGTAGTATAGACCAGGGGCCGACCTACGAGCAGTACTTC,CASSIDQGPTYEQYF
NA,NA,TRBV10-3,TRBJ1-3,TGTGCCATCGGCCCAAGCTCTGGAAACACCATATATTTT,CAIGPSSGNTIYF
NA,TRBD1,TRBV19,TRBJ1-6,TGTGCCAGTAGTATAGTTTTGGGACAGGGAAAGGATTCACCCCTCCACTTT,CASSIVLGQGKDSPLHF
few,NA,TRBV5-6,TRBJ1-4,TGTGCCAGCAGCTTAAGAGTGCCTAATGAAAAACTGTTTTTT,CASSLRVPNEKLFF
NA,TRBD2,TRBV4-1,TRBJ2-2,TGCGCCAGCAGCCAGGTCGGCGGGGGAACCGGGGAGCTGTTTTTT,CASSQVGGGTGELFF
NA,TRBD2,TRBV7-2,TRBJ2-3,TGTGCCAGCAGCCCTCCACTAGCGGGCGGCACAGATACGCAGTATTTT,CASSPPLAGGTDTQYF
NA,NA,TRBV18,TRBJ1-1,TGTGCCAGCTCACCACTCTACGGGGCTGAAGCTTTCTTT,CASSPLYGAEAFF
NA,NA,TRBV2,TRBJ1-3,TGTGCCAGCAGTGTAGATGCGGGGAGAAACACCATATATTTT,CASSVDAGRNTIYF
NA,NA,TRBV10-3,TRBJ2-5,TGTGCCATCAGTGAACAACAGTACCAAGAGACCCAGTACTTC,CAISEQQYQETQYF